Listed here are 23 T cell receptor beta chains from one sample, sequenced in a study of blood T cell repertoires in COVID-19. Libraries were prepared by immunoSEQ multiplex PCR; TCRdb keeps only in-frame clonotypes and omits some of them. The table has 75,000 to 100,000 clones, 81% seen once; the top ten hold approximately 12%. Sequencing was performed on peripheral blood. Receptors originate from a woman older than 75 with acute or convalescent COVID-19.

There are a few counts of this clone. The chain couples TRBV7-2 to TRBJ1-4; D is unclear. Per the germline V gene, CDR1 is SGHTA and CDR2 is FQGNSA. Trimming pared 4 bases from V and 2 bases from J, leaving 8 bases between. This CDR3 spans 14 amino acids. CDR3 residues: CASSSVATNEKLFF. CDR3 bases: TGTGCCAGCAGCTCAGTAGCGACTAATGAAAAACTGTTTTTT.

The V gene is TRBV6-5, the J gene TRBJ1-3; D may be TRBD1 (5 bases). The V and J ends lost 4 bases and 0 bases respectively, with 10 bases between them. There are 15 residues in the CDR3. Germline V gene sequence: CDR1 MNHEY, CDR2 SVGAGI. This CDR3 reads CASSFGGNSGNTIYF. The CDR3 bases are TGTGCCAGCAGTTTCGGGGGAAACTCTGGAAACACCATATATTTT.

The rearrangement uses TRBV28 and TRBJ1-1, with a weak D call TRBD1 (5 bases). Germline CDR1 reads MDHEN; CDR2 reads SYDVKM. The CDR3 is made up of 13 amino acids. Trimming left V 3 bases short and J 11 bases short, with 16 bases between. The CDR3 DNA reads TGTGCCAGCAGTTTTCACTGGGGGGGGGAGGCTTTCTTT. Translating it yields CASSFHWGGEAFF.

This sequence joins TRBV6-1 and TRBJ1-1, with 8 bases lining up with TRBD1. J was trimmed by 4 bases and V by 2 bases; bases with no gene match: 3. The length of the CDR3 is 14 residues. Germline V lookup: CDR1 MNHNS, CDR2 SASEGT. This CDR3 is CASSERQGTTEAFF. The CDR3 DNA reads TGTGCCAGCAGTGAACGACAGGGGACCACTGAAGCTTTCTTT.

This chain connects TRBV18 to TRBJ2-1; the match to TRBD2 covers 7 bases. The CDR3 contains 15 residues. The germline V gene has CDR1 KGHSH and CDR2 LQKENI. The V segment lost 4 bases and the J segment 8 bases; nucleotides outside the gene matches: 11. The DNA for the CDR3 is TGTGCCAGCTCACGACCTGGGAGGGTGGGTGATGAGCAGTTCTTC. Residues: CASSRPGRVGDEQFF.

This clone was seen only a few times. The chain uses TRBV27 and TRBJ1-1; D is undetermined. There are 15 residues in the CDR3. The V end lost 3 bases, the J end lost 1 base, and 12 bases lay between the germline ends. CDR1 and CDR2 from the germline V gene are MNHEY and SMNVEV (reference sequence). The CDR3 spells CASSFFGRQNTEAFF. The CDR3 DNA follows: TGTGCCAGCAGTTTTTTCGGCAGGCAGAACACTGAAGCTTTCTTT.

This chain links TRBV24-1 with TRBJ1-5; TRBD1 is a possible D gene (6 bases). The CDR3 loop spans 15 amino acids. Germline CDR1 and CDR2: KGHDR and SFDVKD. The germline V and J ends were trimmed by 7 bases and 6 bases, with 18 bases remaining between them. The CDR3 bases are TGTGCCACCAGCGGGGGGGCGGGTTTGGGTCAGCCCCAGCATTTT. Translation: CATSGGAGLGQPQHF.

The CDR3 sequence: CASSFGGGLTPISV. DNA of the CDR3: TGCGCCAGCAGCTTCGGGGGGGGTCTGACCCCGATTTCCGTC. The rearrangement joins TRBV5-1 to TRBJ2-7, with TRBD2 matching over 8 bases. The CDR3 is 14 amino acids. Germline-derived CDR1 and CDR2 are SGHRS and YFSETQ.

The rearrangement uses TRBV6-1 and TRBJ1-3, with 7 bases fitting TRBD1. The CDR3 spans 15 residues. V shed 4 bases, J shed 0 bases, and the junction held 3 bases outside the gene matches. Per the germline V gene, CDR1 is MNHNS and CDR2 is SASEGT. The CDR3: CASSARDSSGNTIYF. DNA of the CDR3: TGTGCCAGCAGTGCCCGGGACAGCTCTGGAAACACCATATATTTT.

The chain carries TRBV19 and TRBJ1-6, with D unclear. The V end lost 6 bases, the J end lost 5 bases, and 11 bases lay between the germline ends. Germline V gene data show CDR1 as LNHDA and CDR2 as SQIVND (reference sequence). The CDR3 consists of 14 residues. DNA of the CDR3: TGTGCCAGTAGGGATGGGCAGAATAATTCACCCCTCCACTTT. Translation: CASRDGQNNSPLHF. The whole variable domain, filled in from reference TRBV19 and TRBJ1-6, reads DGGITQSPKYLFRKEGQNVTLSCEQNLNHDAMYWYRQDPGQGLRLIYYSQIVNDFQKGDIAEGYSVSREKKESFPLTVTSAQKNPTAFYLCASRDGQNNSPLHFGNGTRLTVT.

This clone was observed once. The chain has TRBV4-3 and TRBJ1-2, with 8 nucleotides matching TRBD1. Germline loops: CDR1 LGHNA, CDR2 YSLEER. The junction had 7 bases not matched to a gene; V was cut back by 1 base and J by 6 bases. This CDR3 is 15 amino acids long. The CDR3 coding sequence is TGCGCCAGCAGCCAAGGGACAGGGCTTCTCGATGGCTACACCTTC. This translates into CASSQGTGLLDGYTF.

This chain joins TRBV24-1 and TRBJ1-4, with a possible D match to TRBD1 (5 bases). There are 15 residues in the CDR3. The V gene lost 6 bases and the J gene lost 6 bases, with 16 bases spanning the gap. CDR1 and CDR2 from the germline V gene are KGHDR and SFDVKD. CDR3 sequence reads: CATSQGTGGDEKLFF. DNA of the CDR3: TGTGCCACCAGTCAGGGCACGGGAGGAGATGAAAAACTGTTTTTT.

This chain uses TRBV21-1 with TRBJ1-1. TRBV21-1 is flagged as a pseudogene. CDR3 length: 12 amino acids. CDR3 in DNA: TGTGCCAGCAGCCAATCCCGGGAAAATTTGGGATTT. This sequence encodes CASSQSRENLGF.

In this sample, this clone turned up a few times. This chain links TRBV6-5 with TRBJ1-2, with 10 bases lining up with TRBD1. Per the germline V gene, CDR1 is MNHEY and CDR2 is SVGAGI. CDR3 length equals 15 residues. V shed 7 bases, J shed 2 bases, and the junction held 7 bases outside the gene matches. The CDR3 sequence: CASKGGTGENYGYTF. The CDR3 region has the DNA TGTGCCAGCAAAGGAGGGACAGGGGAGAACTATGGCTACACCTTC.

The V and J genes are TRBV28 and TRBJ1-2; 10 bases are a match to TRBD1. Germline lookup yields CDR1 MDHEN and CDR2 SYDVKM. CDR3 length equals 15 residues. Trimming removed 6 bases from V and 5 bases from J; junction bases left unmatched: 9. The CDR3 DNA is TGTGCCAGCAGCACCGGGACAGGGGTTTCATATGGCTACACCTTC. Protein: CASSTGTGVSYGYTF.

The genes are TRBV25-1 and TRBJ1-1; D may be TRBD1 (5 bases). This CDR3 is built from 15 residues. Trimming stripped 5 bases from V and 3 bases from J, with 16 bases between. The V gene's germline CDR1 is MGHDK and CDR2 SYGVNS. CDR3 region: CASSPEQVGDTEAFF. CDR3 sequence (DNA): TGTGCCAGCAGTCCGGAACAAGTAGGGGACACTGAAGCTTTCTTT.

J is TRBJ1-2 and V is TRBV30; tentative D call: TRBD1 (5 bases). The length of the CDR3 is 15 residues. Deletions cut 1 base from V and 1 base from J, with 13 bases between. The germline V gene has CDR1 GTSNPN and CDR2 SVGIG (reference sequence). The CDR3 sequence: CAWSGRQSNNYGYTF. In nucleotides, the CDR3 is TGTGCCTGGAGTGGTCGACAGAGCAATAACTATGGCTACACCTTC.

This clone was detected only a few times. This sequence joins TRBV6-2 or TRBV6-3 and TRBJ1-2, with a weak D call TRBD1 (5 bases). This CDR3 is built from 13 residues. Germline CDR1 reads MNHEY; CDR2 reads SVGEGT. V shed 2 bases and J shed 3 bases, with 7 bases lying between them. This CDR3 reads CASSYRGYYGYTF. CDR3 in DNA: TGTGCCAGCAGTTACAGGGGCTACTATGGCTACACCTTC.

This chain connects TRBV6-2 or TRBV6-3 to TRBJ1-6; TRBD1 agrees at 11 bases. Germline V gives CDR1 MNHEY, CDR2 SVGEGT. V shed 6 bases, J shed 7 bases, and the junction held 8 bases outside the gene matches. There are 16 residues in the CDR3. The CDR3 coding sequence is TGTGCCAGCAGCCCGGGACAGGGGGTTTTAAATTCACCCCTCCACTTT. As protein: CASSPGQGVLNSPLHF.

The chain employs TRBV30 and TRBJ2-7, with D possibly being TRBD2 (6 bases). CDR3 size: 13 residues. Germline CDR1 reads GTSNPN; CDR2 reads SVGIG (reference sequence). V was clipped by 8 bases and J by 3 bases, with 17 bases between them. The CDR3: CALGRGDSYEQYF. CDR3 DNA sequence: TGTGCCCTGGGGCGGGGCGATAGCTACGAGCAGTACTTC.

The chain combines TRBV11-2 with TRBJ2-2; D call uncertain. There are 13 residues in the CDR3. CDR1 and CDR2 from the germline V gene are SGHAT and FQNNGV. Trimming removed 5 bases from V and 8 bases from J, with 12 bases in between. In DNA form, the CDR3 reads TGTGCCAGCAGCCCCCCCGGGTGGGGGGAGCTGTTTTTT. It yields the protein CASSPPGWGELFF.

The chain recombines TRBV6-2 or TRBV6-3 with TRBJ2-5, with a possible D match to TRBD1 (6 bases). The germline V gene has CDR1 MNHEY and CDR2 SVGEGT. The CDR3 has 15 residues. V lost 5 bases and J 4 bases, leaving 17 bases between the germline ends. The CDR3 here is CASSVAQGPAETQYF. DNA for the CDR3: TGTGCCAGCAGTGTGGCCCAGGGGCCGGCAGAGACCCAGTACTTC.

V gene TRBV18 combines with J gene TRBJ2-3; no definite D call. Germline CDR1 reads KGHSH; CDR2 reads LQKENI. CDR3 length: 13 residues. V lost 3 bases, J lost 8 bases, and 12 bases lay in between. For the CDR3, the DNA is TGTGCCAGCTCACCCAACTCCGATAGTACGCAGTATTTT. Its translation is CASSPNSDSTQYF.